The clone carrying this T cell receptor beta chain was seen only a few times. The antigen remains unidentified. This record comes from a study of beta chain features in type 1 diabetes. Via the markers CD45RO/CCR7/CD25/CD127/CD95/CD27, stem cell-like memory, regulatory, central memory and naive CD4+ cells were sorted. Points from the study as a whole: Patients with Type 1 diabetes showed moderately but significantly shorter TCRB CDR3s in all four CD4+ subsets.

The whole isolated RNA underwent reverse transcription, so sequencing captured expressed TCRB transcripts. Some clones are missing from TCRdb's copy, which holds only in-frame ones; the method was immunoSEQ multiplex PCR. The sample has about 260,000 clones, less than 30% seen once; the top ten hold around 0.011%. The sample comprised naive CD4+ T cells from blood. The origin of this receptor is a woman in her twenties or thirties with type 1 diabetes.

CDR3 loop: CASSFLEIEYF. The CDR3 bases are TGTGCCAGCAGTTTCTTGGAGATTGAGTACTTC. The gene calls are TRBV27 and TRBJ2-5; no clear D. With 3 bases removed from V and 12 bases from J, the gap between germline ends came to 11 bases. This CDR3 contains 11 residues. Germline values: CDR1 MNHEY, CDR2 SMNVEV (reference sequence).